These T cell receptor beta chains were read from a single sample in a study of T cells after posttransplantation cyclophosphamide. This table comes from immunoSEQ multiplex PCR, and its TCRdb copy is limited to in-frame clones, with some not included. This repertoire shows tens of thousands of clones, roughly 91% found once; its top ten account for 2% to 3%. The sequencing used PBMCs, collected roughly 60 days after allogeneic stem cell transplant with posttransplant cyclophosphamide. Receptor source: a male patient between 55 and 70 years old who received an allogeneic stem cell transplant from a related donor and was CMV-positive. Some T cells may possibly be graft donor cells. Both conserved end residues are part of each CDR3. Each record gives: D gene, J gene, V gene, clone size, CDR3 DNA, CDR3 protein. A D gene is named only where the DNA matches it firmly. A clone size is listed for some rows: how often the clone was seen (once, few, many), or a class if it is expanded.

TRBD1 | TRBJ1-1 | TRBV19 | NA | TGTGCCAGTAGTACGAGGACAGGGGGATTTGGTACTGAAGCTTTCTTT | CASSTRTGGFGTEAFF
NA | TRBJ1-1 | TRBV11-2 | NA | TGTGCCAGCAGCGGCTCCTTCAGGTGGAAGAACACTGAAGCTTTCTTT | CASSGSFRWKNTEAFF
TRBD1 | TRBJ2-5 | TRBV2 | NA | TGTGCCAGCATGGGGGACAGGGAGAAAGATACCCAGTACTTC | CASMGDREKDTQYF
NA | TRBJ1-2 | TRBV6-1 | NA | TGTGCCAGCCTTCCGCCCGGGAGCTATGGCTACACCTTC | CASLPPGSYGYTF
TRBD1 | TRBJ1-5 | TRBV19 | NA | TGTGCCAGTAGGACAGGACAGGGGTTGAGTCAGCCCCAGCATTTT | CASRTGQGLSQPQHF
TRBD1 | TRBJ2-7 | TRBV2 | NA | TGTGCCAGCAGGGACAGGCAGACATTCTACGAGCAGTACTTC | CASRDRQTFYEQYF
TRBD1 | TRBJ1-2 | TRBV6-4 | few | TGTGCCAGCAGTGACTCAAATACAGGGGGCAACTATGGCTACACCTTC | CASSDSNTGGNYGYTF
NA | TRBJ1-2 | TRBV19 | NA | TGTGCCAGTAGATACGGGGGACCCGTTGGCTACACCTTC | CASRYGGPVGYTF
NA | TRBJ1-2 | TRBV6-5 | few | TGTGCCAGCAGTTATGTCTCAGGGGTCGACGGCTACACCTTC | CASSYVSGVDGYTF
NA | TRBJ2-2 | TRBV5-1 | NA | TGCGCCAGCAGAACCGACAGGGGGGAGCTGTTTTTT | CASRTDRGELFF